This TCR beta chain derives from a study of cytomegalovirus exposure and HLA in healthy donors. Study information: Caucasian-associated ancestry cluster membership applied to approximately 81% of approximately 400 genotyped donors. Study results and limitations: Reported results showed that the classifier diagnosed cytomegalovirus status with high specificity and sensitivity.

With respect to this clone: Antigen: not known.

The CDR3 has 15 amino acids. V gave up 7 bases and J gave up 1 base, with 16 bases separating them. Germline V gives CDR1 ENHRY, CDR2 SYGVKD. The PCR contained 60 Vbeta and 13 Jbeta primers. Libraries were prepared by immunoSEQ multiplex PCR; TCRdb keeps only in-frame clonotypes and omits some of them. The sample comprises around 200,000 clones, about 80% of which are singletons, and less than 3.5% rests with the top ten. Input material: PBMCs. This TCR came from a woman in her fifties or sixties in good health and CMV-seropositive. The chain combines TRBV10-3 with TRBJ1-1, with a weak D call TRBD1 (5 bases). The CDR3 sequence is CAINGGEISNTEAFF. The CDR3 DNA follows: TGTGCCATCAACGGGGGAGAGATATCGAACACTGAAGCTTTCTTT.